What follows are 27 T cell receptor beta chains derived from one specimen sequenced in a study of T cells in Graves' hyperthyroidism and ophthalmopathy. RNA transcripts gave rise to amplified TCR beta CDR3 regions. Researchers ran a first-round RT-PCR on the TCR CDR3 using the HTBI primer set. MiXCR, applied by TCRdb to the multiplex PCR reads, yields one record per CDR3 protein. The data contain around 250,000 distinct CDR3 sequences, roughly 17% of them singletons. Input material: blood. These receptors originate from a woman younger than 35 with Graves' ophthalmopathy.

In this sample, this clonotype turned up many times. J is TRBJ1-3 and V is TRBV6-1, with a possible D match to TRBD1 (5 bases). Trimming stripped 6 bases from V and 0 bases from J, with 9 bases between. The germline V gene has CDR1 MNHNS and CDR2 SASEGT. The CDR3 spans 14 residues. This CDR3 is CASRDTISGNTIYF. The CDR3 DNA reads TGTGCCAGCAGGGACACCATCTCTGGAAACACCATATATTTT.

In its sample, this clonotype was seen many times. V usage is TRBV30 and J usage is TRBJ1-3; no clear D gene. The V end lost 5 bases, the J end lost 2 bases, and 7 bases lay between the germline ends. The CDR3 extends over 12 amino acids. Germline V CDR1 and CDR2: GTSNPN, SVGIG (reference sequence). CDR3: CAWSLTGNTIYF. The CDR3 DNA reads TGTGCCTGGTCCCTGACTGGAAACACCATATATTTT.

This clonotype was picked up many times. This rearrangement joins TRBV6-5 to TRBJ2-7; TRBD1 aligns across 7 bases. The CDR3 extends over 15 amino acids. Germline loops: CDR1 MNHEY, CDR2 SVGAGI. Trimming cost V 2 bases and J 0 bases; bases outside gene matches: 4. The CDR3 reads CASSYHRGSSYEQYF. CDR3 nucleotide sequence: TGTGCCAGCAGTTACCACAGGGGAAGCTCCTACGAGCAGTACTTC.

This clonotype was found many times. The J gene is TRBJ1-2, the V gene TRBV5-6, with D unresolved. The CDR3 runs to 12 residues. V lost 4 bases and J lost 6, with 10 bases in between. Germline V gene lookup returns CDR1 SGHDT and CDR2 YYEEEE. CDR3 sequence: CASSPGEHGYTF. The CDR3 coding sequence is TGTGCCAGCAGCCCCGGAGAACATGGCTACACCTTC.

This clonotype appeared a few times. This sequence joins TRBV4-1 and TRBJ1-1; D is uncertain. CDR1 MGHRA and CDR2 YSYEKL come from the germline V gene. The CDR3 runs 14 residues. V lost 0 bases and J lost 6, with 11 bases in between. This CDR3 reads CASSQDIRSPEAFF. DNA for the CDR3: TGCGCCAGCAGCCAAGATATCAGGAGCCCTGAAGCTTTCTTT.

This clonotype was observed many times. The rearrangement links TRBV2 to TRBJ2-5; no reliable D call. The CDR3 has 12 residues. V gave up 2 bases and J gave up 5 bases, with 6 bases separating them. The germline CDR1 and CDR2 sequences are SNHLY and FYNNEI. DNA of the CDR3: TGTGCCAGCAGTGAACTAAGGGAGACCCAGTACTTC. It codes for CASSELRETQYF. Complete variable domain (other parts from reference TRBV2 and TRBJ2-5): EPEVTQTPSHQVTQMGQEVILRCVPISNHLYFYWYRQILGQKVEFLVSFYNNEISEKSEIFDDQFSVERPDGSNFTLKIRSTKLEDSAMYFCASSELRETQYFGPGTRLLVL.

This clonotype has ten or more counts. The chain is built from TRBV9 and TRBJ1-2; 7 bases fit TRBD1. The CDR3 is 13 residues long. The germline V gene encodes CDR1 SGDLS and CDR2 YYNGEE. Germline trimming cut 5 bases from V and 4 bases from J; bases unmatched to any gene: 5. The CDR3 bases are TGTGCCAGCAGTGCTACAGGGGCCTATGGCTACACCTTC. Translation gives CASSATGAYGYTF.

There are many counts of this clonotype. The rearrangement joins TRBV27 to TRBJ1-1; D is possibly TRBD1 (5 bases). The CDR3 consists of 14 residues. V gave up 4 bases and J gave up 2 bases, with 11 bases separating them. Per the germline V gene, CDR1 is MNHEY and CDR2 is SMNVEV (reference sequence). CDR3 in DNA: TGTGCCAGCAGTTGGGGGGGGGTCAACACTGAAGCTTTCTTT. It encodes CASSWGGVNTEAFF.

At least ten counts were recorded for this clonotype. The chain is built from TRBV18 and TRBJ2-3, with D hard to call. Germline-derived CDR1 and CDR2 are KGHSH and LQKENI. The CDR3 totals 13 residues. Between the trimmed V and J ends, which lost 2 bases and 8 bases, there was a span of 11 bases. Written as DNA, the CDR3 is TGTGCCAGCTCACCAGAAAGTGGGTCTACGCAGTATTTT. As protein: CASSPESGSTQYF.

To note about this clonotype: A much larger clone lies a single base off, so this may be a read error. This chain joins TRBV7-2 and TRBJ2-3; 13 nucleotides line up with TRBD2. Germline V gene lookup returns CDR1 SGHTA and CDR2 FQGNSA. The CDR3 covers 16 residues. In DNA, the CDR3 is TGTGCCAGCAGCCTACGGACTAGCGGGAGAACAGGTACGCAGTATTTT. This encodes CASSLRTSGRTGTQYF. Using reference TRBV7-2 and TRBJ2-3 for the parts outside the CDR3, the full variable domain is GAGVSQSPSNKVTEKGKDVELRCDPISGHTALYWYRQSLGQGLEFLIYFQGNSAPDKSGLPSDRFSAERTGGSVSTLTIQRTQQEDSAVYLCASSLRTSGRTGTQYFGPGTRLTVL.

This clonotype was observed at least ten times. V usage is TRBV2 and J usage is TRBJ2-1; D call uncertain. The CDR3 covers 15 residues. Germline loops: CDR1 SNHLY, CDR2 FYNNEI. The V end was cut by 6 bases, the J end by 4 bases, with 16 bases between. The CDR3 spells CASRAQPPNYNEQFF. DNA for the CDR3: TGTGCCAGCAGGGCACAGCCGCCTAATTACAATGAGCAGTTCTTC.

The table lists this clonotype with many counts. A read error may explain this, as a much larger clone is one base away. It is likely a read error, because the conserved phenylalanine at the end of the CDR3 is missing. V is TRBV11-2 and J is TRBJ2-7, with 8 bases fitting TRBD2. CDR3 length equals 15 residues. From germline, CDR1 is SGHAT and CDR2 FQNNGV. V lost 4 bases to trimming and J lost 1 base; unmatched junction nucleotides: 6. The CDR3 nucleotides read TGTGCCAGCAGCTCCCAGCGGGAGAGGTCCTACGAGCAGTACTCC. This sequence encodes CASSSQRERSYEQYS.

This clonotype was seen a few times. The V call is TRBV7-2, the J call TRBJ2-2; a weak D match, TRBD2 (6 bases). Germline V gene lookup returns CDR1 SGHTA and CDR2 FQGNSA. V shed 2 bases and J shed 6 bases, with 13 bases lying between them. The CDR3 covers 15 residues. The CDR3: CASSLMGRRAGELFF. As DNA, the CDR3 is TGTGCCAGCAGCTTAATGGGGAGGCGGGCCGGGGAGCTGTTTTTT.

This clonotype was seen repeatedly, ten times or more. The V gene is TRBV20-1, the J gene TRBJ1-1, with a weak D call TRBD1 (5 bases). The V gene's germline CDR1 is DFQATT and CDR2 SNEGSKA (reference sequence). This CDR3 spans 13 amino acids. Trimming shortened V by 5 bases and J by 1 base, and 11 bases separated the two germline ends. The CDR3 loop reads CSAPRGGNTEAFF. The DNA for the CDR3 is TGCAGTGCTCCACGGGGCGGGAACACTGAAGCTTTCTTT.

This clonotype was counted many times. V is TRBV6-1 and J is TRBJ2-4; 8 bases agree with TRBD1. Per the germline V gene, CDR1 is MNHNS and CDR2 is SASEGT. V lost 6 bases to trimming and J lost 0 bases; unmatched junction nucleotides: 7. CDR3 length: 16 amino acids. The CDR3 DNA sequence: TGTGCCAGCAGAGCAGGGGGCCCCTTAGCCAAAAACATTCAGTACTTC. Protein product: CASRAGGPLAKNIQYF.

In this sample, this clonotype turned up many times. V and J are TRBV28 and TRBJ2-7; TRBD1 matches at 7 bases. The CDR3 is made up of 16 amino acids. The V and J ends lost 1 base and 3 bases, in that order; junction bases with no gene match: 9. Germline V lookup: CDR1 MDHEN, CDR2 SYDVKM. The DNA of the CDR3 is TGTGCCAGCAGTTTATCGGGGACAGCAAGCTTCTACGAGCAGTACTTC. It is translated as CASSLSGTASFYEQYF.

This clonotype was recorded at least ten times. J is TRBJ1-3 and V is TRBV7-8; TRBD1 might be the D (5 bases). CDR1 SGHVS and CDR2 FQNEAQ come from the germline V gene. There are 15 residues in the CDR3. V lost 1 base, J lost 0 bases, and 7 bases lay in between. The CDR3: CASSLEGSSGNTIYF. CDR3 sequence (DNA): TGTGCCAGCAGCTTAGAGGGGTCCTCTGGAAACACCATATATTTT.

This clonotype was seen many times. This chain uses TRBV20-1 with TRBJ1-4; D is possibly TRBD1 (5 bases). The ends were cut back, 2 bases at V and 7 bases at J, with 8 bases in the middle. Germline lookup yields CDR1 DFQATT and CDR2 SNEGSKA (reference sequence). The CDR3 spans 12 residues. The CDR3 loop is CSARRGAEKLFF. Written as DNA, the CDR3 is TGCAGTGCTAGAAGGGGTGCTGAAAAACTGTTTTTT.

This clonotype was seen once. This chain connects TRBV7-3 to TRBJ2-3, with D perhaps matching TRBD1 (6 bases). Per germline, CDR1 SGHTA and CDR2 FQGTGA. CDR3 length equals 13 residues. The ends were cut back, 4 bases at V and 6 bases at J, with 11 bases in the middle. CDR3 sequence reads: CASSSFQGDTQYF. DNA of the CDR3: TGTGCCAGCAGCTCCTTCCAGGGGGATACGCAGTATTTT.

The chain couples TRBV28 to TRBJ1-4; no reliable D call. Looked up from germline, CDR1 is MDHEN and CDR2 is SYDVKM. There are 15 residues in the CDR3. Trimming stripped 5 bases from V and 2 bases from J, with 12 bases between. CDR3 nucleotide sequence: TGTGCCAGCAGTATAGGACTGTGGACTAATGAAAAACTGTTTTTT. Translating it yields CASSIGLWTNEKLFF.

Many counts were recorded for this clonotype. The chain carries TRBV7-9 and TRBJ2-1, with unresolved D. Germline V lookup: CDR1 SEHNR, CDR2 FQNEAQ (reference sequence). The ends were cut back, 3 bases at V and 7 bases at J, with 10 bases in the middle. The CDR3 covers 13 residues. The CDR3 is CASSLILGNEQFF. DNA for the CDR3: TGTGCCAGCAGCTTGATCCTTGGGAATGAGCAGTTCTTC.

The sample holds many counts of this clonotype. J is TRBJ2-1 and V is TRBV27; unclear D gene. The V and J ends lost 6 bases and 7 bases respectively, with 28 bases between them. Germline values: CDR1 MNHEY, CDR2 SMNVEV (reference sequence). CDR3 length: 18 residues. The CDR3 here is CASSRAPGRQIERNEQFF. The CDR3 DNA reads TGTGCCAGCAGCCGAGCGCCGGGTCGTCAAATAGAAAGGAATGAGCAGTTCTTC.

This clonotype was seen ten or more times. The genes are TRBV6-1 and TRBJ2-1; no clear D gene. V was cut by 7 bases and J by 0 bases, with 16 bases left in between. This CDR3 spans 16 amino acids. In germline, CDR1 is MNHNS, CDR2 SASEGT. The CDR3 DNA reads as TGTGCCAGCACTGACTTTTCTCCGAGCTCCTACAATGAGCAGTTCTTC. Translation gives CASTDFSPSSYNEQFF.

This clonotype came up many times. V and J are TRBV30 and TRBJ1-6; TRBD1 might be the D (5 bases). The V and J ends lost 7 bases and 9 bases respectively, with 19 bases between them. The CDR3 covers 14 residues. The V gene's germline CDR1 is GTSNPN and CDR2 SVGIG (reference sequence). The CDR3 protein is CALEAGNQGSPLHF. DNA for the CDR3: TGTGCCTTGGAGGCGGGGAACCAGGGTTCACCCCTCCACTTT.

This clonotype was seen ten or more times. This chain uses TRBV6-1 with TRBJ2-5; 8 nucleotides align to TRBD1. CDR1 and CDR2 (germline): MNHNS, SASEGT. The length of the CDR3 is 15 residues. J was trimmed by 5 bases and V by 5 bases; bases with no gene match: 10. The CDR3, as DNA: TGTGCCAGCAGTTGGACAGGGAGTTCGGGTGAGACCCAGTACTTC. It encodes CASSWTGSSGETQYF.

In this sample, this clonotype turned up many times. This chain links TRBV20-1 with TRBJ1-5, with D perhaps TRBD1 (6 bases). This CDR3 contains 12 residues. Trimming cost V 4 bases and J 2 bases, with 6 bases left between them. CDR1 DFQATT and CDR2 SNEGSKA come from the germline V gene (reference sequence). CDR3 sequence reads: CSATGGNQPQHF. CDR3 nucleotide sequence: TGCAGTGCTACAGGGGGCAATCAGCCCCAGCATTTT.

This clonotype appeared many times. The V and J genes are TRBV6-1 and TRBJ2-2, with D tentatively TRBD2 (7 bases). V shed 5 bases and J shed 3 bases, with 13 bases lying between them. The germline V gene encodes CDR1 MNHNS and CDR2 SASEGT. The CDR3 has 15 amino acids. The CDR3 sequence is CASSNGRGDTGELFF. As DNA, the CDR3 is TGTGCCAGCAGTAATGGGAGGGGGGACACCGGGGAGCTGTTTTTT.